Below are 20 T cell receptor beta chains sequenced from a single sample in a study of molecular identifiers for immune sequencing clone quantification. TCRdb processed the PCR reads anew with MiXCR; each CDR3 protein has one entry. The table includes over 600,000 distinct CDR3 sequences, around 20% detected once. The material sequenced was naive CD8+ T cells from blood, with Jurkat cell RNA spiked in. Subset described: FACS-sorted CD8+CD4-CCR7+CD45RA+ naive T cells. These receptors all stem from a human donor in good health. Some libraries in this study had Jurkat cell RNA spiked in.

This clonotype came up a few times. The chain uses TRBV7-9 and TRBJ2-7, with 8 bases matching TRBD2. The J segment lost 3 bases and the V segment lost 3 bases, leaving 7 bases of the junction unmatched. This CDR3 is 15 amino acids long. Germline CDR1 and CDR2: SEHNR and FQNEAQ (reference sequence). CDR3 loop: CASSLDRAGGYEQYF. CDR3 bases: TGTGCCAGCAGCTTGGATAGGGCGGGAGGCTACGAGCAGTACTTC.

This clonotype was picked up many times. V and J are TRBV5-1 and TRBJ2-7; 10 positions match TRBD1. The V segment lost 3 bases and the J segment 2 bases; nucleotides outside the gene matches: 5. Germline CDR1 and CDR2: SGHRS and YFSETQ. The CDR3 runs 15 residues. In DNA form, the CDR3 reads TGCGCCAGCAGCTCCGGACAGGGGGGACCCTACGAGCAGTACTTC. It is translated as CASSSGQGGPYEQYF.

This clonotype was counted many times. This chain connects TRBV4-1 to TRBJ1-2, with 7 bases matching TRBD1. The CDR3 is 17 residues long. The trim removed 4 bases at V and 2 bases at J, leaving 13 bases unmatched. Germline CDR1 MGHRA, CDR2 YSYEKL. CDR3 amino acids: CASSRVVRDSENYGYTF. The CDR3 DNA sequence: TGCGCCAGCAGCCGAGTAGTTCGGGACAGTGAGAACTATGGCTACACCTTC.

This clonotype was seen at least ten times. The V call is TRBV2, the J call TRBJ1-5; no clear D gene. V dropped 1 base and J dropped 2 bases, with 9 bases sitting between them. Germline values: CDR1 SNHLY, CDR2 FYNNEI. The CDR3 contains 15 residues. CDR3 nucleotide sequence: TGTGCCAGCAGTGAAGTGTTATTGGGCAATCAGCCCCAGCATTTT. Its translation is CASSEVLLGNQPQHF.

This clonotype occurred many times. The V and J genes are TRBV4-3 and TRBJ2-3; tentatively, D is TRBD2 (6 bases). Trimming pared 4 bases from V and 0 bases from J, leaving 14 bases between. Germline CDR1 and CDR2: LGHNA and YSLEER. The CDR3 consists of 16 residues. CDR3 in amino acids: CASSPRGTPSTDTQYF. The CDR3 region has the DNA TGCGCCAGCAGCCCCCGGGGGACTCCTAGCACAGATACGCAGTATTTT.

This clonotype was seen at least ten times. J is TRBJ2-2 and V is TRBV12-3 or TRBV12-4; 11 bases align to TRBD1. J lost 7 bases, V lost 5 bases, and 6 bases had no gene match. The CDR3 contains 15 residues. DNA of the CDR3: TGTGCCAGCAGTCCTTGGGACAGGGGGATCGGGGAGCTGTTTTTT. It encodes CASSPWDRGIGELFF.

This clonotype was counted at least ten times. This chain links TRBV5-1 with TRBJ2-2; D is unclear. The V and J ends lost 2 bases and 6 bases respectively, with 14 bases between them. Germline values: CDR1 SGHRS, CDR2 YFSETQ. This CDR3 has 15 residues. In nucleotides, the CDR3 is TGCGCCAGCAGCTTAACCCCCTATCACTCCGGGGAGCTGTTTTTT. This gives the protein CASSLTPYHSGELFF.

This clonotype came up many times. DNA of the CDR3: TGTGCCAGCAGCCAAGATGGGACAAAAAACACTGAAGCTTTCTTT. Its translation: CASSQDGTKNTEAFF. This chain uses TRBV4-2 with TRBJ1-1, with D perhaps matching TRBD1 (6 bases). Germline CDR1 reads LGHNA; CDR2 reads YNFKEQ. The V gene lost 0 bases and the J gene lost 2 bases, with 10 bases spanning the gap. This CDR3 region has 15 residues.

Of note for this clonotype: Since a much larger clone is just one base distant, this may be a read error. CDR3 region: CAGSLGEASTDTQYF. DNA for the CDR3: TGTGCCGGCAGTTTGGGAGAGGCCAGCACAGATACGCAGTATTTT. The chain employs TRBV12-3 or TRBV12-4 and TRBJ2-3; possible D gene TRBD2, 5 bases. This CDR3 has 15 residues.

CDR3 sequence reads: CASSVGQPTYGYTF. CDR3 DNA sequence: TGTGCCAGCAGCGTAGGACAACCGACCTATGGCTACACCTTC. V and J are TRBV5-6 and TRBJ1-2, with D tentatively TRBD1 (5 bases). The germline V gene encodes CDR1 SGHDT and CDR2 YYEEEE. V was clipped by 4 bases and J by 4 bases, with 14 bases between them. The CDR3 runs 14 residues.

This clonotype was seen at least ten times. The chain combines TRBV30 with TRBJ1-5; D unclear. V lost 0 bases to trimming and J lost 0 bases, with 9 bases between them. CDR3 length: 15 amino acids. Germline V CDR1 and CDR2: GTSNPN, SVGIG (reference sequence). The CDR3 nucleotides read TGTGCCTGGAGTGTCGCAGGCTATAGCAATCAGCCCCAGCATTTT. It yields the protein CAWSVAGYSNQPQHF.

Details on this clonotype: With a much larger clone just one base away, this may be a read error. The chain has TRBV6-5 and TRBJ1-4; unclear D gene. CDR3 length: 14 residues. Germline CDR1 and CDR2: MNHEY and SVGAGI. In DNA form, the CDR3 reads TGTGCCAGCAGCCAGACCCCAACTAATGAAAAACCGTTTTTT. It codes for CASSQTPTNEKPFF.

This clonotype was recorded at least ten times. The chain employs TRBV5-1 and TRBJ2-7; 10 nucleotides agree with TRBD1. V dropped 0 bases and J dropped 0; count of bases not matched to a gene: 3. The germline V gene encodes CDR1 SGHRS and CDR2 YFSETQ. CDR3 length equals 16 residues. In DNA, the CDR3 is TGCGCCAGCAGCTTGGAGGGACAGGGGAGCTCCTACGAGCAGTACTTC. Encoded protein: CASSLEGQGSSYEQYF.

This clonotype has more than one count but fewer than ten. The chain recombines TRBV3-1 with TRBJ2-5; the match to TRBD2 covers 12 bases. The CDR3 totals 18 residues. Germline assignment: CDR1 LGHDT and CDR2 YNNKEL (reference sequence). Unmatched junction bases numbered 9, after V lost 0 bases and J lost 4 bases. This chain's CDR3 is CASSQDWLAGGLLETQYF. CDR3 DNA sequence: TGTGCCAGCAGCCAAGATTGGCTAGCGGGGGGGCTTTTAGAGACCCAGTACTTC.

About this clonotype: Possible read error: a much larger clone is one base away. V gene TRBV5-1 combines with J gene TRBJ1-1; TRBD1 matches at 8 bases. The germline CDR1 and CDR2 sequences are SGHRS and YFSETQ. The CDR3 length is 14 residues. The CDR3 reads CTSSNRGMNTEAFF. The CDR3 bases are TGCACCAGCAGCAACAGGGGGATGAACACTGAAGCTTTCTTT.

Points on this clonotype: A much bigger clone sits one base away, suggesting this may be a read error. The gene calls are TRBV24-1 and TRBJ2-3; D is perhaps TRBD1 (5 bases). The V gene's germline CDR1 is KGHDR and CDR2 SFDVKD. The CDR3 loop spans 18 amino acids. In DNA, the CDR3 is TGTGCCACCGGTGATTTTGGCTCTCACGACAGCGCCACAGATACGCAGTATTTT. Residues: CATGDFGSHDSATDTQYF.

The CDR3 bases are TGTGCCAGCAGCGAGAGCGGGGGCCAGAGCACAGATACGCAGTATTTT. This codes for CASSESGGQSTDTQYF. The chain has TRBV12-3 or TRBV12-4 and TRBJ2-3, with 8 nucleotides matching TRBD2. V was pared by 6 bases and J by 0 bases, with 8 bases of the junction left unmatched. The CDR3 is 16 amino acids.

This clonotype occurred many times. The chain combines TRBV14 with TRBJ2-2; TRBD2 might be the D (5 bases). Germline CDR1 SGHDN, CDR2 FVKESK. Trimming took off 1 base at V and 6 bases at J, with 12 bases between the two ends. The CDR3 runs 15 residues. DNA for the CDR3: TGTGCCAGCAGCCAAGCCGGAGCGCGGGCCGGGGAGCTGTTTTTT. Its translation: CASSQAGARAGELFF.

The J gene is TRBJ1-2, the V gene TRBV5-1, with TRBD1 matching 8 bases. Unmatched junction bases numbered 10, after V lost 0 bases and J lost 3 bases. CDR1 is SGHRS, CDR2 YFSETQ, per germline. The CDR3 has 17 residues. The CDR3 spells CASSLDPGTGDDYGYTF. The CDR3 DNA follows: TGCGCCAGCAGCTTGGACCCCGGGACAGGAGACGACTATGGCTACACCTTC.

This clonotype was counted between two and nine times. The gene calls are TRBV18 and TRBJ2-7, with D hard to call. Germline CDR1 KGHSH, CDR2 LQKENI. The V end was cut by 3 bases, the J end by 5 bases, with 14 bases between. CDR3 length equals 14 residues. The CDR3: CASSPASVGDEQYF. The CDR3, as DNA: TGTGCCAGCTCACCTGCGTCGGTCGGCGACGAGCAGTACTTC.